A selection of T cell receptor beta chains follows, all from one sample in a study of identical twins. MiXCR, run by TCRdb on the 5' RACE reads, gives a single entry per CDR3 protein. The table has hundreds of thousands of distinct CDR3 sequences, 15% to 20% seen once. These sequences were also reported in another study, on T cells expressing NK-cell markers.

The sequenced material came from PBMCs. The receptor source for this set is a woman between 18 and 30 years old in good health. CDR3s include the opening cysteine and the closing phenylalanine or tryptophan.

V,J,CDR3
TRBV6-5,TRBJ2-3,CASSFRTGALVEDTQYF
TRBV20-1,TRBJ2-5,CSAPGITQETQYF
TRBV10-2,TRBJ2-3,CASSQGSITDTQYF
TRBV5-4,TRBJ2-2,CASSLGTGSLYGELFF
TRBV6-2/TRBV6-3,TRBJ2-1,CASSEVVLLRNEQFF
TRBV6-1,TRBJ2-7,CASRAAGTSGRYEQYF
TRBV20-1,TRBJ2-7,CSAGNPGNSPYEQYF
TRBV7-3,TRBJ2-3,CASSLTQVDTQYF
TRBV29-1,TRBJ2-7,CSVVSISGMYEQYF
TRBV5-1,TRBJ2-5,CASSDHQETQYF
TRBV7-2,TRBJ1-2,CASSHYGRTTNYGYTF
TRBV7-9,TRBJ1-1,CASSAGRKPEAFF
TRBV5-5,TRBJ2-7,CASSWLGAHEQYF
TRBV5-1,TRBJ2-7,CASSTGLEQYF
TRBV5-1,TRBJ2-3,CASTQGGFPDTQYF
TRBV5-4,TRBJ2-2,CASSSRLVVNTGELFF
TRBV3-1,TRBJ2-3,CASSQAFAGTDTQYF
TRBV6-1,TRBJ1-2,CASAKPRVRNGYTF
TRBV7-9,TRBJ1-1,CASSQSTEAFF
TRBV5-1,TRBJ2-7,CASGRTSGSSYEQYF
TRBV9,TRBJ2-3,CASSFTGDTQYF
TRBV7-2,TRBJ2-7,CASSLAGTSGTGEQYF
TRBV25-1,TRBJ2-5,CASSTLTDQETQYF
TRBV5-1,TRBJ2-5,CASSLYRDPQPEETQYF
TRBV20-1,TRBJ2-7,CSAGTDYYEQYF
TRBV7-9,TRBJ1-4,CASSRPGGKLFF
TRBV7-9,TRBJ1-4,CASSLLGVLNEKLFF
TRBV12-3/TRBV12-4,TRBJ1-1,CASSSNRGGTEAFF
TRBV5-1,TRBJ2-1,CASSLDYGSGVGNEQFF
TRBV18,TRBJ2-5,CASSPPGQGQETQYF
TRBV7-2,TRBJ2-3,CASSLGVRSEDTQYF
TRBV10-3,TRBJ2-7,CAISGDRGQDEQYF
TRBV14,TRBJ2-3,CASRTGGGADTQYF
TRBV7-2,TRBJ2-1,CASSLNGGSTYNEQFF
TRBV27,TRBJ1-2,CASRGTVSYGYTF
TRBV20-1,TRBJ2-3,CSARAGTGADTQYF
TRBV12-3/TRBV12-4,TRBJ1-2,CASRHTGERLYGYTF
TRBV5-1,TRBJ2-1,CASSLAGQEALF
TRBV6-2/TRBV6-3,TRBJ2-2,CASSTTGLRELFF
TRBV11-3,TRBJ2-2,CASTRGLAGGELFF
TRBV7-2,TRBJ2-2,CASSLQKPGELFF
TRBV6-1,TRBJ1-1,CASSEIQGGTEAFF
TRBV24-1,TRBJ2-3,CATGTSGGDTQYF
TRBV20-1,TRBJ1-3,CSAQEGVSPRAAIYF
TRBV29-1,TRBJ2-1,CSVVQGGGEQFF
TRBV29-1,TRBJ2-3,CSVPGDSALWGTQYF
TRBV20-1,TRBJ2-3,CSASGHPKSTDTQYF
TRBV5-1,TRBJ2-1,CASSLGGFGDEQFF
TRBV12-3/TRBV12-4,TRBJ2-1,CASSAAGQGGYNEQFF
TRBV28,TRBJ1-4,CASSSPGRLNEKLFF
TRBV5-1,TRBJ1-1,CASSWDRATEAFF
TRBV7-9,TRBJ2-7,CASSSYGQGAYEQYF
TRBV5-1,TRBJ2-2,CASSRPGGPNTGELFF
TRBV12-3/TRBV12-4,TRBJ1-2,CASSFSRGAGYTF